The text below deals with one TCR beta chain. Its binding antigen is unknown. There are no base qualities to consult, and no much larger clone falls within one base. The donors were under 40 Caucasian individuals from Russia, aged roughly 6 to 100 years, who were systemically healthy. About 9.6 milliliters of peripheral blood were collected from each donor into EDTA-treated Vacutainer tubes. Ficoll-Paque density-gradient centrifugation was used to isolate PBMCs, with at least 6.5 million per sample. Total RNA was extracted from PBMCs with Trizol reagent, with at least 6 micrograms obtained per sample. The percentages of naive CD45RAhigh/CD27high T cells were determined by flow cytometry on a PBMC aliquot from every donor. Based on the germline V gene (reference sequence), the CDR1 and CDR2 sequences are DFQATT and SNEGSKA. The junction carries 19 bases between V and J, which are trimmed by 6 bases and 10 bases respectively. Spanning cysteine to phenylalanine, the CDR3 consists of 14 amino acids. Only the CDR3 region is kept as DNA, spanning 42 bases read in frame from base 1.

The library was produced with 5' RACE. The listed sequencing device is Illumina HiSeq 2500. A second roughly 7 to 12 cycle PCR used a sample-barcoded 5' primer and a J-beta primer mix. A template-switch 5' adaptor carrying 12 random nucleotides introduced a unique molecular identifier onto each TCR beta cDNA molecule. Each sample yielded at least 3 million CDR3-containing paired-end reads. First-strand cDNA was synthesized from all RNA with the Mint cDNA synthesis kit, primed by a TRBC-specific oligonucleotide. Following uracil-DNA glycosylase treatment, a first 18-cycle PCR with universal primers M1SS and BC2_uni_R was performed on all cDNA. Concerning the study's data processing: Normalization of each sample was performed by random selection of 1 million high-quality reads, each carrying a distinct molecular identifier. Reads with shared molecular identifiers were discarded instead of being binned into consensus sequences. MiTCR, run with a Q25 quality threshold and the strictest error-elimination algorithm, handled CDR3 identification, clonotype clustering and error correction. Lower-bound total TCR beta diversity was estimated with a nonparametric unseen species model using Euler transformation. Starting from the raw public reads, TCRdb applied fastp trimming at Q25, assembled clones with MiXCR and retained in-frame beta chains. Rows with one shared CDR3 protein collapse into an entry with the most common genes and DNA. The V and J calls and clone size come from TCRdb's table, not from the authors' own analysis. The sample includes about 940,000 distinct CDR3 sequences, with roughly 43% observed a single time. Roughly 13% of the sample rests with the top ten.

The data originate from a study of blood T cells in healthy people across ages (dated by TCRdb to about 2015). For the study in its entirety: Template switching captured roughly one uniquely barcoded TCR beta cDNA molecule per two T cells in model experiments. The study measured age-related changes in TCR beta repertoire diversity using deep sequencing normalized with unique cDNA molecular identifiers. Donors were grouped into four age groups: young (average 16 years), middle-aged (39), aged (62) and long-lived (approximately 78). To avoid experimental bias, donors of different ages were randomly spread across the sequencing lanes. The study analyzed two additional independent replicas of 1 million unique cDNA reads from the same blood draw for two donors, one aged 18 to 30 and one aged 80 or older. The full study reports these points: Donor CMV infection status was unknown, potentially confounding age-related changes in expanded clonotypes. Total diversity estimates from one million sequenced T cells were considered lower bounds and underestimates. Conclusive comparison of naive and antigen-experienced compartments was prevented by the profiling of bulk unsorted PBMCs. As age increased, observed TCR beta diversity per million T cells dropped in a roughly linear way, and a significant reduction was already evident by age 40. A strong correlation was found between observed TCR beta diversity and the percentage of naive T cells measured by flow cytometry. Compared with the aged group, the long-lived group had more naive CD4+ T cells, fewer expanded clones and increased TCR diversity, a pattern suggesting age selection.

The sequenced sample consisted of blood. The sequence was obtained from a man under 40 in good health. The chain was built from TRBV20-1 and TRBJ1-6; possibly the D gene is TRBD1, per 6 matching bases. In nucleotides, the sequence is TGCAGTGCGCAGTTGGGGCAGGGGATCTCACCCCTCCACTTT. Protein translation: CSAQLGQGISPLHF.